The rows below give T cell receptor beta chains drawn from one sample of a study of blood T cell repertoires in COVID-19. Sequencing was performed with immunoSEQ multiplex PCR; in TCRdb, only in-frame clones are kept and a portion is missing. The sample has approximately 460,000 clones, roughly 89% seen once. Input material: peripheral blood. These receptors originate from a man between 18 and 29 years old with COVID-19, enrolled during active disease. Both conserved end residues are part of each CDR3. Each record gives: clone size, J gene, D gene, V gene, CDR3 protein, CDR3 DNA. The D gene is left open where the match is weak. Where a row states a size, it is once, few, many or the class of an expanded clone; other rows omit it.

>-|TRBJ2-1|-|TRBV7-8
CASSLEPSSYNEQFF
TGTGCCAGCAGCTTAGAGCCTAGCTCCTACAATGAGCAGTTCTTC
>-|TRBJ2-1|-|TRBV2
CASVEWVGEQFF
TGTGCCAGCGTGGAGTGGGTAGGTGAGCAGTTCTTC
>-|TRBJ2-7|TRBD2|TRBV14
CASSLSLGASGDLGETYEQYF
TGTGCCAGCAGCCTAAGTCTTGGGGCTAGCGGGGACCTCGGGGAGACCTACGAGCAGTACTTC
>-|TRBJ2-7|-|TRBV19
CASSMPGTIYEQYF
TGTGCCAGTAGTATGCCCGGGACAATTTACGAGCAGTACTTC
>-|TRBJ2-3|-|TRBV10-1
CASSESHITDTQYF
TGCGCCAGCAGTGAGTCACATATCACAGATACGCAGTATTTT
>-|TRBJ2-5|-|TRBV2
CASRSGTRSQETQYF
TGTGCCAGCAGATCAGGGACAAGGTCCCAAGAGACCCAGTACTTC
>once|TRBJ1-3|-|TRBV27
CASSLKPFSGNTIYF
TGTGCCAGCAGTTTAAAGCCATTCTCTGGAAACACCATATATTTT
>-|TRBJ1-2|TRBD1|TRBV5-1
CASSWGDRGDDGYTF
TGCGCCAGCAGCTGGGGCGACAGGGGGGATGATGGCTACACCTTC
>-|TRBJ2-7|TRBD2|TRBV3-1/TRBV3-2
CASSQGLAGSLYEQYF
TGTGCCAGCAGCCAAGGACTAGCGGGATCTCTCTACGAGCAGTACTTC
>-|TRBJ2-5|-|TRBV14
CASSQVQGRVETQYF
TGTGCCAGCAGCCAAGTGCAGGGTAGGGTGGAGACCCAGTACTTC
>-|TRBJ2-2|TRBD2|TRBV3-1/TRBV3-2
CASSPNRSPLAGLTGELFF
TGTGCCAGCAGCCCGAACCGATCGCCACTAGCGGGACTCACCGGGGAGCTGTTTTTT
>-|TRBJ1-5|-|TRBV4-1
CASSQDPQGQPQHF
TGCGCCAGCAGCCAAGATCCCCAGGGGCAGCCCCAGCATTTT
>-|TRBJ1-4|TRBD1|TRBV9
CASSSRQGLSEKLFF
TGTGCCAGCAGCTCTAGACAGGGTTTATCTGAAAAACTGTTTTTT
>-|TRBJ2-3|-|TRBV7-9
CASSLWSDTQYF
TGTGCCAGCAGCTTATGGAGTGATACGCAGTATTTT
>few|TRBJ1-5|-|TRBV19
CAYPLGRGGNQPQHF
TGTGCCTATCCTCTGGGGAGAGGAGGCAATCAGCCCCAGCATTTT
>-|TRBJ2-1|-|TRBV14
CASSQGRGNYEQFF
TGTGCCAGCAGCCAAGGACGGGGGAATTATGAGCAGTTCTTC
>-|TRBJ1-6|-|TRBV6-5
CASSYSMGRRSPLHF
TGTGCCAGCAGTTACTCGATGGGCCGCCGTTCGCCCCTCCACTTT
>-|TRBJ2-1|TRBD2|TRBV7-3
CASSSGLAGPNEQFF
TGTGCCAGCAGCTCGGGACTAGCGGGACCCAATGAGCAGTTCTTC
>-|TRBJ2-1|TRBD2|TRBV30
CAWSVPPGLAGVWDNEQFF
TGTGCCTGGAGTGTACCCCCGGGACTAGCGGGAGTGTGGGACAATGAGCAGTTCTTC
>-|TRBJ2-2|-|TRBV5-1
CASSLALAGTGELFF
TGCGCCAGCAGCTTGGCACTAGCAGGAACCGGGGAGCTGTTTTTT
>-|TRBJ2-1|TRBD1|TRBV23-1
CASSQAQGVYNEQFF
TGCGCCAGCAGTCAAGCACAGGGGGTCTACAATGAGCAGTTCTTC
>-|TRBJ2-3|-|TRBV24-1
CATSDLPAATDTQYF
TGTGCCACCAGTGATTTGCCAGCAGCGACAGATACGCAGTATTTT
>-|TRBJ2-1|TRBD2|TRBV6-5
CASIIAGGKGEQFF
TGTGCCAGCATTATAGCGGGAGGAAAGGGTGAGCAGTTCTTC
>-|TRBJ2-7|-|TRBV3-1/TRBV3-2
CASSLGIGPGNEQYF
TGTGCCAGCAGCCTAGGGATTGGCCCGGGGAACGAGCAGTACTTC
>-|TRBJ2-2|-|TRBV24-1
CATSDQGPQTGELFF
TGTGCCACCAGTGACCAGGGCCCGCAGACCGGGGAGCTGTTTTTT
>-|TRBJ1-3|TRBD1|TRBV6-6
CASSPFRRDRISGNTIYF
TGTGCCAGCAGTCCGTTCCGCCGGGACAGAATCTCTGGAAACACCATATATTTT
>-|TRBJ2-3|-|TRBV14
CASSQVVGRELTDTQYF
TGTGCCAGCAGCCAAGTTGTAGGGCGGGAACTCACAGATACGCAGTATTTT
>-|TRBJ1-4|-|TRBV7-2
CASSQAHEKLFF
TGTGCCAGCAGCCAAGCACATGAAAAACTGTTTTTT
>-|TRBJ1-2|-|TRBV6-5
CASSRWSIYGYTF
TGTGCCAGCAGTCGTTGGAGTATCTATGGCTACACCTTC
>once|TRBJ2-1|-|TRBV7-9
CASSPLAASYNEQFF
TGTGCCAGCAGCCCTTTAGCGGCCTCCTACAATGAGCAGTTCTTC
>-|TRBJ2-2|TRBD1|TRBV19
CASSILGQPTGELFF
TGTGCCAGTAGTATACTGGGACAGCCGACCGGGGAGCTGTTTTTT
>-|TRBJ1-3|-|TRBV18
CASSPTGGGHSGNTIYF
TGTGCCAGCTCACCGACAGGAGGAGGACACTCTGGAAACACCATATATTTT
>-|TRBJ2-5|-|TRBV12-3/TRBV12-4
CASSFRETQYF
TGTGCCAGCAGTTTCCGGGAGACCCAGTACTTC
>-|TRBJ2-3|-|TRBV19
CASRPSWGRNTDTQYF
TGTGCCAGTAGGCCAAGCTGGGGGCGGAACACAGATACGCAGTATTTT
>-|TRBJ1-3|-|TRBV10-3
CAVGAVSTGNTIYF
TGTGCCGTCGGAGCGGTTAGCACTGGAAACACCATATATTTT
>once|TRBJ1-1|-|TRBV5-8
CASSLAGGWTEAFF
TGTGCCAGCAGCTTGGCTGGGGGCTGGACTGAAGCTTTCTTT
>-|TRBJ2-2|-|TRBV3-1/TRBV3-2
CASSRTSRTGELFF
TGTGCCAGCAGCCGAACTAGCCGCACCGGGGAGCTGTTTTTT
>-|TRBJ2-1|TRBD1|TRBV7-8
CASSRGTGRNEQFF
TGTGCCAGCAGCCGAGGGACAGGGCGCAATGAGCAGTTCTTC
>few|TRBJ1-5|TRBD1|TRBV19
CASSSLDRGKPQHF
TGTGCCAGTAGTTCTCTTGACAGGGGAAAGCCCCAGCATTTT
>-|TRBJ2-1|TRBD2|TRBV11-2
CASSQNSGGTYNEQFF
TGTGCCAGCAGCCAAAATAGCGGGGGGACCTACAATGAGCAGTTCTTC
>-|TRBJ2-3|-|TRBV19
CASSLANTDTQYF
TGTGCCAGTAGTCTGGCCAACACAGATACGCAGTATTTT
>-|TRBJ1-1|TRBD1|TRBV10-3
CAISEIDRGGTEAFF
TGTGCCATCAGTGAGATAGACAGGGGAGGCACTGAAGCTTTCTTT
>-|TRBJ2-2|TRBD2|TRBV6-5
CASSYWRGGRTGELFF
TGTGCCAGCAGTTACTGGCGGGGGGGAAGGACCGGGGAGCTGTTTTTT
>-|TRBJ1-1|-|TRBV6-5
CAIESWNTEAFF
TGTGCCATCGAGTCTTGGAACACTGAAGCTTTCTTT